A single T cell receptor beta chain is shown here with its context. This sample is drawn from a study of T cell changes during pregnancy in multiple sclerosis. Sequencing was performed with immunoSEQ multiplex PCR; in TCRdb, only in-frame clones are kept and a portion is missing. The data hold about 93,000 clones, with 85% to 95% observed a single time. Germline loops: CDR1 SEHNR, CDR2 FQNEAQ (reference sequence). With 7 bases clipped from V and 3 bases from J, the junction kept 11 bases outside the gene matches. This CDR3 has 15 amino acids. The sequence came from a female donor with multiple sclerosis, enrolled in a pregnancy study. The specimen comprised peripheral blood, sampled after pregnancy. The chain couples TRBV7-9 to TRBJ2-7, with 8 bases lining up with TRBD1. The CDR3 region has the DNA TGTGCCAGCAAGGGGAGTGGGACAGGCTTCTACGAGCAGTACTTC. It yields the protein CASKGSGTGFYEQYF.